This T cell receptor (beta chain) was sequenced in a study of naive and memory T cell subsets. Both TRBC1 and TRBC2 were covered by a beta constant-region primer of two equimolar oligonucleotides. The cDNA 3' end received a ligated single-stranded oligonucleotide carrying the SP2 primer and a 12-nucleotide UMI. Nested alpha and beta constant-region primers with the SP2 primer drove four PCR rounds on ligated cDNA. TCRdb used MiXCR to reprocess the UMI-ligation and nested PCR reads, holding one entry per CDR3 protein. The sample lists roughly 98,000 distinct CDR3 sequences, roughly 7% seen once, with 1.6% in the top ten. The CDR3 sequence is 13 residues long. The germline gives CDR1 DFQATT, CDR2 SNEGSKA (reference sequence). J lost 0 bases, V lost 6 bases, and 5 bases had no gene match. This clonotype was seen repeatedly, ten times or more. Cells stained for CD3, CD4, CD8, CD45RA and CD27 were sorted into four subsets.

The TCR comes from a human donor in good health. Material for sequencing was central memory CD4+ T cells from blood. The chain couples TRBV20-1 to TRBJ2-7; 7 bases match TRBD1. CDR3 sequence reads: CSAPTGRSYEQYF. The CDR3 DNA is TGCAGTGCCCCGACAGGGCGCTCCTACGAGCAGTACTTC.